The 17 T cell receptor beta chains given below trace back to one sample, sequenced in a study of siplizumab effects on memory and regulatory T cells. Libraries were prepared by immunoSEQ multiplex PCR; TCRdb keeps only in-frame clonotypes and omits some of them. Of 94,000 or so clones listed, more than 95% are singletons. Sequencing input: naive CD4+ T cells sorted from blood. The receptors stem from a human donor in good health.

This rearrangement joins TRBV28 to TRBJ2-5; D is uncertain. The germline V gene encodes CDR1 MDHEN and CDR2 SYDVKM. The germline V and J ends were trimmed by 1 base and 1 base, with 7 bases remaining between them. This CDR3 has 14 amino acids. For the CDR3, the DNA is TGTGCCAGCAGTTTATCCCTGTCCCAAGAGACCCAGTACTTC. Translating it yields CASSLSLSQETQYF.

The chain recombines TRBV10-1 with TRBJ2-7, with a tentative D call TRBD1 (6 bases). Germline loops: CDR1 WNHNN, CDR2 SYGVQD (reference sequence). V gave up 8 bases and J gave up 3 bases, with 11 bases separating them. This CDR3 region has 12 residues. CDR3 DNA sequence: TGCGCCAGCGGACAGTCCAGCTACGAGCAGTACTTC. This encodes CASGQSSYEQYF.

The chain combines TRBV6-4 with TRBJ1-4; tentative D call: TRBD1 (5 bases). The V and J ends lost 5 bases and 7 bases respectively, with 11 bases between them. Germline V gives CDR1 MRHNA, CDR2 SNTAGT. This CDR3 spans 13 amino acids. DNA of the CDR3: TGTGCCAGCAGTTTTAGGGACGGTGAAAAACTGTTTTTT. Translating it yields CASSFRDGEKLFF.

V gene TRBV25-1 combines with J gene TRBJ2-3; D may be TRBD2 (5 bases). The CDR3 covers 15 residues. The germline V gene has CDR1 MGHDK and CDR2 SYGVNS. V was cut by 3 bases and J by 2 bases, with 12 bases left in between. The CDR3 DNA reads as TGTGCCAGCAGTGACCCCGGGATGTACACAGATACGCAGTATTTT. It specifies CASSDPGMYTDTQYF.

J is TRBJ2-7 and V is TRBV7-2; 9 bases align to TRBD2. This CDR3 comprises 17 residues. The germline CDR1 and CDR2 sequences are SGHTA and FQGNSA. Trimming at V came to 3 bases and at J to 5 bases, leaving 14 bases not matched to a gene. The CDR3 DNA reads TGTGCCAGCAGCTTGGGGGTTGCGGGGGGGCTACCCCACGAGCAGTACTTC. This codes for CASSLGVAGGLPHEQYF.

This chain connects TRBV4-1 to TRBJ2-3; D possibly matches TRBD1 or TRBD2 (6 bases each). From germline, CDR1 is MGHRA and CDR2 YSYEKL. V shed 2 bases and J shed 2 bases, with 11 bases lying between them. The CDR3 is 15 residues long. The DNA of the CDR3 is TGCGCCAGCAGCCAACTGGGGGGCCCCACAGATACGCAGTATTTT. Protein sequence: CASSQLGGPTDTQYF.

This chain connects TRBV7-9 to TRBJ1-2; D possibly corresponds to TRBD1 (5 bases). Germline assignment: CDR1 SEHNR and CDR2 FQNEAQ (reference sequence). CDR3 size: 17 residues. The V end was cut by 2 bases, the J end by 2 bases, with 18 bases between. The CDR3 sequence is CASSLSFGVRGNYGYTF. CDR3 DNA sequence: TGTGCCAGCAGCTTATCATTTGGGGTCCGGGGGAACTATGGCTACACCTTC.

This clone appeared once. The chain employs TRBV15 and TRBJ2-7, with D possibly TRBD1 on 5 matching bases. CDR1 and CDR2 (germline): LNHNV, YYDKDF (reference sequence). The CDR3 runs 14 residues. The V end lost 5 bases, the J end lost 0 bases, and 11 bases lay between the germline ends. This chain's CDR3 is CATSGHRSSYEQYF. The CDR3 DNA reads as TGTGCCACCAGCGGACACAGGTCCTCCTACGAGCAGTACTTC.

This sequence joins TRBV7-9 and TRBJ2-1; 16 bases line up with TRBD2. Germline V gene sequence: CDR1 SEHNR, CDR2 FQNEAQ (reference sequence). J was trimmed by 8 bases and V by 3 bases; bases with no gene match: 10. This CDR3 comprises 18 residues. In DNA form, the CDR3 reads TGTGCCAGCAGCTTGTATCCGGGACTAGCGGGGGGGTTTTATGAGCAGTTCTTC. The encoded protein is CASSLYPGLAGGFYEQFF.

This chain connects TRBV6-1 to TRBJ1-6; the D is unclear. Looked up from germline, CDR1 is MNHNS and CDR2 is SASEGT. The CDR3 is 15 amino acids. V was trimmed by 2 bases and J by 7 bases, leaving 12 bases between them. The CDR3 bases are TGTGCCAGCAGTGAACCCCCTAGGGTGAATTCACCCCTCCACTTT. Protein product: CASSEPPRVNSPLHF.

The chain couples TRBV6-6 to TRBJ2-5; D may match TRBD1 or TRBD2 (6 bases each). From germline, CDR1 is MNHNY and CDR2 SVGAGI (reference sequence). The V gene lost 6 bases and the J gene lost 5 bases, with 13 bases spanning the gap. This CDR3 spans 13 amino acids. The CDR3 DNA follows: TGTGCCAGCAGAGGGGGGTTTGGGGAGACCCAGTACTTC. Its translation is CASRGGFGETQYF.

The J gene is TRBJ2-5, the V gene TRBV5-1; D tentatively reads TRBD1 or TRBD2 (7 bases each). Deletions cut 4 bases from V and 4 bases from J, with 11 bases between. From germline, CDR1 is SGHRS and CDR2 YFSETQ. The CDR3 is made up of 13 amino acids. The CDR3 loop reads CASSGRGGETQYF. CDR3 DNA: TGCGCCAGCAGCGGCAGGGGGGGAGAGACCCAGTACTTC.

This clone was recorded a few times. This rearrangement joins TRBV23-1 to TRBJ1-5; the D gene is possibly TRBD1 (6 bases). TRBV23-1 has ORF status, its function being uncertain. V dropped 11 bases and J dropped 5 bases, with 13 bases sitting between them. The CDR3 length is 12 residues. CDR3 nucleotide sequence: TGCGCCCAGTGCAGGGGACATCAGCCCCAGCATTTT. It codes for CAQCRGHQPQHF.

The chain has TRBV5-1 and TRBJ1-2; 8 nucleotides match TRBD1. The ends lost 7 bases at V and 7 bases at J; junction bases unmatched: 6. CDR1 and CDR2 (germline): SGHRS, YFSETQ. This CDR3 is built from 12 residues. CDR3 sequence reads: CASAGGSGGYTF. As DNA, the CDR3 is TGCGCCAGCGCAGGGGGCTCGGGTGGCTACACCTTC.

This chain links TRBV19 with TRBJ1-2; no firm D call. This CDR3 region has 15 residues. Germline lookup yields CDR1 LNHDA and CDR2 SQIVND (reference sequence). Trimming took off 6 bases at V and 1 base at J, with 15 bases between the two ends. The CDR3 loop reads CASSSMDGGNYGYTF. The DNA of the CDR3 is TGTGCCAGTAGCTCGATGGACGGAGGTAACTATGGCTACACCTTC.

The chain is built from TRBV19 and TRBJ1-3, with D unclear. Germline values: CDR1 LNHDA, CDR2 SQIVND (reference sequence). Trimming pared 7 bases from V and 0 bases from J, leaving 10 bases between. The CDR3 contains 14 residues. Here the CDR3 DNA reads TGTGCCAGTATGGGTGTTAACTCTGGAAACACCATATATTTT. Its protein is CASMGVNSGNTIYF.

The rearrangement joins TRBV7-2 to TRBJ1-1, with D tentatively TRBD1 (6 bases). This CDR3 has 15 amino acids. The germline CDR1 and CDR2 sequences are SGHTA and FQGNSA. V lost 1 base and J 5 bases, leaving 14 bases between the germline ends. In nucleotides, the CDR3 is TGTGCCAGCAGCTTAGAGTCCAGGGGAGGAACTGAAGCTTTCTTT. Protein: CASSLESRGGTEAFF.